This T cell receptor beta chain was identified in a study of multiple sclerosis patients with progressive multifocal leukoencephalopathy. The table lists this clone with a few counts. Its matching antigen is unknown. V lost 3 bases, J lost 8 bases, and 4 bases lay in between. The V gene's germline CDR1 is MDHEN and CDR2 SYDVKM. The CDR3 loop spans 11 amino acids. Time point described: approximately twelve months of natalizumab therapy. Controls were natalizumab-treated multiple sclerosis patients who did not develop PML, sampled longitudinally. The assay was run at survey level. Profiling relied on immunoSEQ multiplex PCR, and the TCRdb table lists in-frame clones only, not all of them. The table shows approximately 30,000 clones, with 85% to 90% occurring only once. Findings and limits, study-wide: The findings' link to JC virus versus immunocompromise remained uncertain.

The chain is built from TRBV28 and TRBJ1-4; no clear D gene. Sequencing used PBMCs, obtained from a patient treated with natalizumab. The source is a human donor with multiple sclerosis. The CDR3 nucleotides are TGTGCCAGCAGTTTGACCGAAAAACTGTTTTTT. Its protein is CASSLTEKLFF.